Listed here are 23 T cell receptor beta chains from one sample, sequenced in a study of shared clonotypes between healthy human individuals. TCRdb's copy holds only in-frame clones and misses some; the assay was immunoSEQ multiplex PCR. The sample records around 2.1 million clones, almost 96% being singletons. Sequencing was done on a sample of naive CD4+ T cells sorted from blood. Subset given: CD45RA+ positively selected. All receptors derive from a man between 18 and 29 years old in good health.

The rearrangement joins TRBV30 to TRBJ2-5; 9 bases map to TRBD1. Germline V gene data show CDR1 as GTSNPN and CDR2 as SVGIG (reference sequence). This CDR3 has 14 residues. The trim removed 2 bases at V and 0 bases at J, leaving 1 base unmatched. The CDR3 nucleotides read TGTGCCTGGAGTACAGGGGGCGACCAAGAGACCCAGTACTTC. Amino acid sequence: CAWSTGGDQETQYF.

V gene TRBV11-2 combines with J gene TRBJ1-3; TRBD1 agrees at 8 bases. The CDR3 sequence is 18 residues long. Germline V gene data show CDR1 as SGHAT and CDR2 as FQNNGV. Trimming took 5 bases from V and 0 from J; bases not matched to a gene: 12. CDR3 in DNA: TGTGCCAGCAGCCCATGGACAGGGACAAAAACCTCTGGAAACACCATATATTTT. This translates into CASSPWTGTKTSGNTIYF.

The chain joins TRBV7-2 to TRBJ2-7; a weak D match, TRBD1 (5 bases). Germline CDR1 reads SGHTA; CDR2 reads FQGNSA. This CDR3 comprises 13 residues. V was cut by 6 bases and J by 5 bases, with 14 bases left in between. The CDR3 is CASRRDSRDEQYF. In DNA form, the CDR3 reads TGTGCCAGCAGACGCGACAGTAGGGACGAGCAGTACTTC.

The sample holds one count of this clone. The chain joins TRBV7-8 to TRBJ1-6, with D perhaps matching TRBD1 (5 bases). Looked up from germline, CDR1 is SGHVS and CDR2 is FQNEAQ. The CDR3 consists of 15 residues. Trimming removed 5 bases from V and 3 bases from J, with 11 bases in between. This CDR3 reads CASSPWGNYNSPLHF. CDR3 coding DNA: TGTGCCAGCAGCCCGTGGGGGAACTATAATTCACCCCTCCACTTT.

Worth noting for this clone: In the same sample, other DNA sequences code for this CDR3. V and J are TRBV15 and TRBJ1-4, with 9 bases matching TRBD1. The germline V gene encodes CDR1 LNHNV and CDR2 YYDKDF (reference sequence). J lost 8 bases, V lost 3 bases, and 1 base had no gene match. This CDR3 has 13 amino acids. The CDR3 region has the DNA TGTGCCACCAGCAGGGGGACAGGGGAAAAACTGTTTTTT. Protein sequence: CATSRGTGEKLFF.

The genes are TRBV9 and TRBJ2-3, with 7 bases identical to TRBD2. Looked up from germline, CDR1 is SGDLS and CDR2 is YYNGEE. There are 17 residues in the CDR3. The V and J ends lost 0 bases and 2 bases, in that order; junction bases with no gene match: 9. The CDR3 DNA is TGTGCCAGCAGCGTAGGGGTGGGAGGGCCCTCCACAGATACGCAGTATTTT. Protein product: CASSVGVGGPSTDTQYF.

This rearrangement joins TRBV5-4 to TRBJ1-1; the D gene is possibly TRBD1 (6 bases). CDR1 and CDR2 (germline): SGHNT, YYREEE (reference sequence). The V end was cut by 8 bases, the J end by 4 bases, with 15 bases between. This CDR3 has 13 amino acids. As DNA, the CDR3 is TGTGCCAGTACGGAGGGGGGCGGCACTGAAGCTTTCTTT. Translation gives CASTEGGGTEAFF.

This chain connects TRBV19 to TRBJ2-1; 10 bases are a match to TRBD2. The trim removed 5 bases at V and 0 bases at J, leaving 4 bases unmatched. The CDR3 is 16 amino acids. Looked up from germline, CDR1 is LNHDA and CDR2 is SQIVND (reference sequence). The CDR3 spells CASSRSGGASYNEQFF. For the CDR3, the DNA is TGTGCCAGTAGTCGAAGCGGGGGGGCCTCCTACAATGAGCAGTTCTTC.

The V and J genes are TRBV20-1 and TRBJ2-7; tentative D call: TRBD1 (6 bases). There are 11 residues in the CDR3. Germline loops: CDR1 DFQATT, CDR2 SNEGSKA (reference sequence). As DNA, the CDR3 is TGCAGCTCGCAGGGGATCTACGAGCAGTACTTC. Translating it yields CSSQGIYEQYF.

The chain is built from TRBV5-1 and TRBJ2-2, with D possibly TRBD2 on 6 matching bases. This CDR3 contains 17 residues. The V end lost 0 bases, the J end lost 0 bases, and 12 bases lay between the germline ends. The V gene's germline CDR1 is SGHRS and CDR2 YFSETQ. The chain's CDR3 is CASSLEVGGPNTGELFF. The CDR3 DNA is TGCGCCAGCAGCTTGGAGGTGGGAGGCCCGAACACCGGGGAGCTGTTTTTT.

The V call is TRBV30, the J call TRBJ2-3; 9 bases are a match to TRBD2. CDR1 and CDR2 (germline): GTSNPN, SVGIG (reference sequence). This CDR3 spans 15 amino acids. Trimming cost V 7 bases and J 1 base; bases outside gene matches: 9. The CDR3, as DNA: TGTGCCTTGTTGCGGGAGGGCTACGGCACAGATACGCAGTATTTT. This codes for CALLREGYGTDTQYF.

The rearrangement joins TRBV11-3 to TRBJ1-1; TRBD1 might be the D (6 bases). Germline CDR1 reads SGHNT; CDR2 reads YENEEA. The CDR3 runs to 14 residues. V lost 5 bases and J 1 base, leaving 11 bases between the germline ends. In DNA, the CDR3 is TGTGCCAGCAGCAAACAGGGTCCGAACACTGAAGCTTTCTTT. This encodes CASSKQGPNTEAFF.

DNA of the CDR3: TGTGCCAGCAGGTCAATCCAGGGATCAAGCTCTGGAAACACCATATATTTT. This translates into CASRSIQGSSSGNTIYF. The chain couples TRBV7-2 to TRBJ1-3; D is perhaps TRBD1 (5 bases). Trimming took 6 bases from V and 0 from J, leaving 18 bases between them. Germline CDR1 reads SGHTA; CDR2 reads FQGNSA. This CDR3 region has 17 residues.

Concerning this clone itself: The same CDR3 can be traced to other DNA sequences in this sample. The chain has TRBV19 and TRBJ2-5, with 11 bases identical to TRBD2. Germline V CDR1 and CDR2: LNHDA, SQIVND (reference sequence). The CDR3 covers 14 residues. J gave up 1 base and V 8 bases, and 3 bases lay outside the gene matches. Here the CDR3 DNA reads TGTGCCAGTTCGACTAGCGGGGCCCAAGAGACCCAGTACTTC. Translation gives CASSTSGAQETQYF. The whole variable domain, remainder taken from reference TRBV19 and TRBJ2-5, is DGGITQSPKYLFRKEGQNVTLSCEQNLNHDAMYWYRQDPGQGLRLIYYSQIVNDFQKGDIAEGYSVSREKKESFPLTVTSAQKNPTAFYLCASSTSGAQETQYFGPGTRLLVL.

The gene calls are TRBV29-1 and TRBJ2-6; D not resolved. The CDR3 is 15 amino acids. V gave up 4 bases and J gave up 0 bases, with 10 bases separating them. Germline V gives CDR1 SQVTM, CDR2 ANQGSEA. CDR3 sequence: CSVAALLSGANVLTF. CDR3 coding DNA: TGCAGCGTTGCAGCACTCCTCTCTGGGGCCAACGTCCTGACTTTC.

V gene TRBV10-3 combines with J gene TRBJ1-6; D not resolved. Trimming took off 3 bases at V and 0 bases at J, with 6 bases between the two ends. The CDR3 extends over 15 amino acids. The germline CDR1 and CDR2 sequences are ENHRY and SYGVKD. This CDR3 reads CAISDSSSYNSPLHF. CDR3 sequence (DNA): TGTGCCATCAGTGATTCTAGCTCCTATAATTCACCCCTCCACTTT.

The chain uses TRBV28 and TRBJ2-5; tentatively, D is TRBD1 or TRBD2 (5 bases each). CDR3 length equals 16 residues. Germline lookup yields CDR1 MDHEN and CDR2 SYDVKM. V lost 4 bases and J 1 base, leaving 16 bases between the germline ends. The CDR3 DNA sequence: TGTGCCAGCAGTTCTTTGGGGCGGGTTGGCCAAGAGACCCAGTACTTC. Its protein product is CASSSLGRVGQETQYF.

The chain carries TRBV11-2 and TRBJ2-1, with a weak D call TRBD2 (5 bases). The V gene lost 5 bases and the J gene lost 4 bases, with 18 bases spanning the gap. The CDR3 sequence is 16 residues long. From germline, CDR1 is SGHAT and CDR2 FQNNGV. CDR3 region: CASSPLGRAKYNEQFF. Written as DNA, the CDR3 is TGTGCCAGCAGCCCACTTGGGCGGGCCAAATACAATGAGCAGTTCTTC. Filled out from reference TRBV11-2 and TRBJ2-1, the complete variable domain reads EAGVAQSPRYKIIEKRQSVAFWCNPISGHATLYWYQQILGQGPKLLIQFQNNGVVDDSQLPKDRFSAERLKGVDSTLKIQPAKLEDSAVYLCASSPLGRAKYNEQFFGPGTRLTVL.

The chain has TRBV10-3 and TRBJ2-3; TRBD2 is a possible D gene (6 bases). Per germline, CDR1 ENHRY and CDR2 SYGVKD. V lost 4 bases and J lost 0, with 23 bases in between. This CDR3 contains 19 residues. CDR3 in amino acids: CAISGEAGLGRSSTDTQYF. The CDR3 coding sequence is TGTGCCATCAGTGGGGAGGCGGGCCTGGGAAGATCTAGCACAGATACGCAGTATTTT.

The chain joins TRBV5-1 to TRBJ1-1; TRBD1 is a possible D gene (6 bases). Germline V CDR1 and CDR2: SGHRS, YFSETQ. The germline V and J ends were trimmed by 2 bases and 2 bases, with 16 bases remaining between them. The CDR3 consists of 16 residues. Written as DNA, the CDR3 is TGCGCCAGCAGCTTTTTTCCGGGACAAATAAACACTGAAGCTTTCTTT. Encoded protein: CASSFFPGQINTEAFF.

The CDR3: CASSFRGGSPLHF. In nucleotides, the CDR3 is TGTGCCAGCAGCTTTAGGGGTGGTTCACCCCTCCACTTT. This chain links TRBV5-8 with TRBJ1-6; D possibly corresponds to TRBD1 (5 bases). The ends were cut back, 2 bases at V and 9 bases at J, with 9 bases in the middle. Germline loops: CDR1 SGHTS, CDR2 YDEGEE. This CDR3 contains 13 residues.

The gene calls are TRBV6-1 and TRBJ1-4; maybe TRBD1 (6 bases). Germline CDR1 MNHNS, CDR2 SASEGT. The CDR3 has 15 residues. V lost 3 bases, J lost 6 bases, and 14 bases lay in between. CDR3 region: CASSDQQGLDEKLFF. In DNA, the CDR3 is TGTGCCAGCAGTGATCAACAGGGCTTGGATGAAAAACTGTTTTTT.

CDR3 loop: CASSLGTSGANVLTF. The CDR3 DNA reads as TGTGCCAGCAGCTTAGGGACCTCTGGGGCCAACGTCCTGACTTTC. The V call is TRBV7-2, the J call TRBJ2-6; D call uncertain. V lost 1 base, J lost 0 bases, and 4 bases lay in between. CDR1 and CDR2 from the germline V gene are SGHTA and FQGNSA. This CDR3 region has 15 residues.